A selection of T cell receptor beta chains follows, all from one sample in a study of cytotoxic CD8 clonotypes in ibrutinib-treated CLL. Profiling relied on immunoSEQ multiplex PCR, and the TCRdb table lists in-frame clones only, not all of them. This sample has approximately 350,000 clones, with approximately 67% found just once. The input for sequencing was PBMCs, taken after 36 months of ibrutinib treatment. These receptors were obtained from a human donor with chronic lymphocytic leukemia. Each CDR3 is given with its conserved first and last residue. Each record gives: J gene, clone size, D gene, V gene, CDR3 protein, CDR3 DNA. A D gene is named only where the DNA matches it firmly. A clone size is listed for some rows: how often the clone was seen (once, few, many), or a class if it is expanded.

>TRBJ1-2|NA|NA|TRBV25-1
CASSEFQVRDYGYTF
TGTGCCAGCAGTGAATTCCAGGTTCGGGACTATGGCTACACCTTC
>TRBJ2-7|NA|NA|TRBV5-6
CASSLDGAYEQYF
TGTGCCAGCAGCTTGGACGGTGCCTACGAGCAGTACTTC
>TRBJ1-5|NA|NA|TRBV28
CASSKGTGWDNQPQHF
TGTGCCAGCAGTAAAGGTACAGGGTGGGACAATCAGCCCCAGCATTTT
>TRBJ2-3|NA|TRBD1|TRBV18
CASSPPDRGLGTQYF
TGTGCCAGCTCACCACCCGACAGGGGGCTAGGTACGCAGTATTTT
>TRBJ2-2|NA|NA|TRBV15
CATSRDLVTGLTGELFF
TGTGCCACCAGCAGAGATCTGGTGACAGGTCTCACCGGGGAGCTGTTTTTT
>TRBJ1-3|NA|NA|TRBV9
CASSPIGNTIYF
TGTGCCAGCAGCCCCATCGGAAACACCATATATTTT
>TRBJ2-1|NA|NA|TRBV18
CASSPPLWNNEQFF
TGTGCCAGCTCACCACCGTTATGGAACAATGAGCAGTTCTTC
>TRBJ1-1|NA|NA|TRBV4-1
CASSQGPPGWGTEAFF
TGCGCCAGCAGCCAAGGTCCTCCTGGGTGGGGCACTGAAGCTTTCTTT
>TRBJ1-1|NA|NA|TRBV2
CASGGLGAFF
TGTGCCAGCGGGGGACTTGGGGCTTTCTTT
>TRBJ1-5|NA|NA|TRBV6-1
CASNEDGASNQPQHF
TGTGCCAGCAACGAGGACGGGGCGAGCAATCAGCCCCAGCATTTT
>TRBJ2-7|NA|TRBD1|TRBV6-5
CASSFSTGEREQYF
TGTGCCAGCAGTTTCTCGACAGGGGAGAGGGAGCAGTACTTC
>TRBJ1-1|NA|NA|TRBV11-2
CASSLYPQDGATEAFF
TGTGCCAGCAGCTTATACCCGCAGGACGGGGCCACTGAAGCTTTCTTT
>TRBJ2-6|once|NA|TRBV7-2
CASSIRSGANVLTF
TGTGCCAGCAGCATCCGCTCTGGGGCCAACGTCCTGACTTTC
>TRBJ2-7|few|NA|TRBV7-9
CASSSGRSEQYF
TGTGCCAGCAGTTCGGGGAGGAGTGAGCAGTACTTC
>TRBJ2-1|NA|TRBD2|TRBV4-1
CASSQVERGASYNEQFF
TGCGCCAGCAGCCAAGTCGAGCGGGGGGCCTCTTACAATGAGCAGTTCTTC
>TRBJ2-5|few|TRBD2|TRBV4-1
CASSQDPLAGDRETQYF
TGCGCCAGCAGCCAAGATCCACTAGCGGGGGACAGGGAGACCCAGTACTTC
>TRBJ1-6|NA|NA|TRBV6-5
CASSYGRVGSPLHF
TGTGCCAGCAGTTACGGGCGGGTCGGTTCACCCCTCCACTTT
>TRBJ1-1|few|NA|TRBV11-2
CASSLGVNTEAFF
TGTGCCAGCAGCTTGGGAGTGAACACTGAAGCTTTCTTT
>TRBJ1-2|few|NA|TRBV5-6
CASRGHSNYGYTF
TGTGCCAGCAGAGGACACTCCAACTATGGCTACACCTTC
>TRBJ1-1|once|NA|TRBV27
CASSLSRRNTEAFF
TGTGCCAGCAGTTTATCACGGCGAAACACTGAAGCTTTCTTT
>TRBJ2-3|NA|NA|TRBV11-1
CASSLVVLDTQYF
TGTGCCAGCAGCTTAGTTGTCCTAGATACGCAGTATTTT
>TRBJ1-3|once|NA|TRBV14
CASSQVGNTIYF
TGTGCCAGCAGCCAAGTCGGAAACACCATATATTTT
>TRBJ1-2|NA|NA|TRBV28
CASRYSANYGYTF
TGTGCCAGCAGATACTCAGCTAACTATGGCTACACCTTC
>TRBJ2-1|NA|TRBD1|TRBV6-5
CASSYQGVYEQFF
TGTGCCAGCAGTTATCAGGGGGTCTATGAGCAGTTCTTC
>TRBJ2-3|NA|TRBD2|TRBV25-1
CASSEWGGSSTDTQYF
TGTGCCAGCAGTGAATGGGGAGGGTCTAGCACAGATACGCAGTATTTT
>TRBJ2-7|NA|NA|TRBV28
CASRPLKWSSHEQYF
TGTGCCAGCAGACCCCTAAAGTGGTCCAGCCACGAGCAGTACTTC
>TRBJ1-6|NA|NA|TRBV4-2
CASSQDRTGDSPLHF
TGTGCCAGCAGCCAAGATCGAACAGGAGATTCACCCCTCCACTTT
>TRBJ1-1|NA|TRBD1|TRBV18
CASSPRMPGQNMNTEAFF
TGTGCCAGCTCACCGCGAATGCCGGGACAGAACATGAACACTGAAGCTTTCTTT
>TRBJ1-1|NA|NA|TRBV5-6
CASSLSWGPNTEAFF
TGTGCCAGCAGCTTGTCATGGGGCCCGAACACTGAAGCTTTCTTT
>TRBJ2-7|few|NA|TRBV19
CASSMSRTASYEQYF
TGTGCCAGTAGTATGTCCAGGACAGCCTCCTACGAGCAGTACTTC
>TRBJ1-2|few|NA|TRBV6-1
CASSVGSSNYGYTF
TGTGCCAGCAGTGTTGGCAGTTCTAACTATGGCTACACCTTC
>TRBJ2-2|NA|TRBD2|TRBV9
CASSVGLAGGIGELFF
TGTGCCAGCAGCGTCGGACTAGCGGGAGGGATCGGGGAGCTGTTTTTT
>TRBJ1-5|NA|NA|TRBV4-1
CASSLTGSTSNQPQHF
TGCGCCAGCAGCCTTACAGGGTCTACTAGCAATCAGCCCCAGCATTTT
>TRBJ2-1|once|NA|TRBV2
CASSEERPPHEQFF
TGTGCCAGCAGTGAAGAGCGGCCCCCCCATGAGCAGTTCTTC
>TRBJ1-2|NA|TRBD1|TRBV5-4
CASTTDLDRDYGYTF
TGTGCCAGCACCACGGACCTGGACAGGGACTATGGCTACACCTTC
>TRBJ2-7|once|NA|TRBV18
CASSPPDRTYEQYF
TGTGCCAGCTCACCACCGGACAGAACCTACGAGCAGTACTTC
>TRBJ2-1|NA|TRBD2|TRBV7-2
CASSSSGSLDEQFF
TGTGCCAGCAGCTCAAGCGGGAGCTTAGATGAGCAGTTCTTC
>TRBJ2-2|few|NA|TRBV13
CASSLERARTGELFF
TGTGCCAGCAGCTTAGAGCGAGCCCGTACCGGGGAGCTGTTTTTT
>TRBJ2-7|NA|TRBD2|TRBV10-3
CAISEVAGNYEQYF
TGTGCCATCAGTGAAGTAGCGGGAAACTACGAGCAGTACTTC
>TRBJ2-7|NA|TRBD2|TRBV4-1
CASSHLAGGTYEQYF
TGCGCCAGCAGCCACCTAGCGGGAGGCACCTACGAGCAGTACTTC
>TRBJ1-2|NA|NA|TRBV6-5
CASSYVWDYGYTF
TGTGCCAGCAGTTACGTCTGGGACTATGGCTACACCTTC
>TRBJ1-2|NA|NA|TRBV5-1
CASSLGQNTNYGYTF
TGCGCCAGCAGCTTGGGGCAGAACACTAACTATGGCTACACCTTC
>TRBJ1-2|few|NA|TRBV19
CASKLATNYGYTF
TGTGCCAGTAAACTCGCGACTAACTATGGCTACACCTTC
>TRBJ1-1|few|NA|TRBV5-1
CASSTVRNTEAFF
TGCGCCAGCAGCACCGTGAGGAACACTGAAGCTTTCTTT
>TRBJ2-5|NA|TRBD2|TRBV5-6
CASSSEAGGIGETQYF
TGTGCCAGCAGCTCCGAAGCGGGAGGGATTGGAGAGACCCAGTACTTC
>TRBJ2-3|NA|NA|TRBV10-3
CAISESTDTDTQYF
TGTGCCATCAGTGAGTCGACGGACACAGATACGCAGTATTTT